This paragraph reports one TCR beta chain. Its antigen remains unidentified. Only in-frame clones appear in the TCRdb table, and some are missing; sequencing was by immunoSEQ multiplex PCR. The sample lists under 130,000 clones, over 70% occurring once. This specimen belongs to a study of T cell responses to AZD1222 COVID-19 vaccine. Whole-study context: Both about-4-week and about-12-week second-dose recipients were combined. General observations from the study: Spike was spanned by vaccine-associated CD4 TCRs, with dominance at 160-218 and 743-854. At study baseline, merely five or six AZD1222 recipients were seropositive. The donor group comprised mostly white British people and more females; the analysis possibly underestimated clonal diversity.

The CDR3 spans 16 residues. Germline V gene lookup returns CDR1 SGHTA and CDR2 FQGNSA. Unmatched junction bases numbered 1, after V lost 0 bases and J lost 3 bases. This material consisted of peripheral blood, taken on day 0 of AZD1222 vaccination. The J gene is TRBJ2-2, the V gene TRBV7-2, with 10 bases lining up with TRBD1. The TCR was taken from an adult in good health. The CDR3: CASSLAGTGDTGELFF. The CDR3 DNA is TGTGCCAGCAGCTTAGCGGGGACAGGGGACACCGGGGAGCTGTTTTTT.